One T cell receptor beta chain is described in this entry. The data derive from a study of shared T cell receptors in the human thymus. After removal of 0 bases from V and 2 bases from J, the junction contained 6 bases not matched to a gene. The CDR3 runs to 16 residues. Germline CDR1 MGHRA, CDR2 YSYEKL. Data came from immunoSEQ multiplex PCR; TCRdb stores just in-frame clones and leaves some out. The sample records around 340,000 clones, around 95% being singletons. Sequences were obtained from thymocytes. The TCR originated in a human donor. The genes are TRBV4-1 and TRBJ2-5; 7 positions match TRBD1. Here the CDR3 DNA reads TGCGCCAGCAGCCAAGATACGGACAGGCCACAAGAGACCCAGTACTTC. Protein sequence: CASSQDTDRPQETQYF.